This entry is about one T cell receptor (beta chain). Trimming took 0 bases from V and 2 from J, leaving 5 bases between them. The CDR3 has 13 residues. Germline values: CDR1 SGHDT, CDR2 YYEEEE. Each recovered donor of Cohort 3 presented with two negative PCRs, clearance, or symptom resolution. The data belong to a study of blood T cell repertoires in COVID-19. About the research overall: The cDNA or gDNA used as material had been derived from T cells, B-cell-depleted T cells, or PBMCs.

Clones were read by immunoSEQ multiplex PCR, and TCRdb kept only the in-frame ones, dropping some. The top ten hold approximately 2% of the sample, which has roughly 250,000 clones, 75% to 95% seen once. The chain is built from TRBV5-6 and TRBJ2-5; no reliable D call. The sequence was obtained from a woman in her late teens or twenties who had recovered from COVID-19. Sequenced material: PBMCs or T cells enriched from blood (not recorded which). The CDR3: CASSLVRQETQYF. The CDR3 DNA follows: TGTGCCAGCAGCTTGGTGAGACAAGAGACCCAGTACTTC.